This T cell receptor (beta chain) is from a study of shared clonotypes between healthy human individuals. Study outcomes and limitations: A handful of donors shared 4.5% to 6.5% of their naive CD4 clonotypes. An expected dependence of interdonor clonotype sharing on sequencing depth was noted. Only blood was sampled, and tissue TCR repertoires likely differ from blood ones.

The method was immunoSEQ multiplex PCR; TCRdb's version includes in-frame clones alone and lacks a portion of them. The sample includes a few million clones, approximately 90% of them seen just once. V lost 8 bases and J lost 5, with 13 bases in between. The CDR3 covers 12 residues. From germline, CDR1 is KGHSH and CDR2 LQKENI. To note about this clone: Its antigen is as yet unknown.

The rearrangement joins TRBV18 to TRBJ2-7; D not resolved. This TCR came from a man aged 18 to 30 in good health. Sequencing input: naive CD4+ T cells sorted from blood. Stated subset: CD45RA+ positively selected. DNA of the CDR3: TGTGCCAGCCGATCACAAGAGAACGAGCAGTACTTC. It encodes CASRSQENEQYF.